The entry below describes one TCR beta chain. Its antigen is unknown. Repertoires were sampled repeatedly during chemoradiotherapy. V gave up 6 bases and J gave up 3 bases; unmatched junction bases: 10. The CDR3 length is 15 residues. In germline, CDR1 is MNHEY, CDR2 SVGAGI. The data belong to a study of chemoradiotherapy in HPV16-positive cancers. Study information: A couple of HPV16-positive patients' cells yielded candidate HPV-specific clones and common motifs. Study-wide findings and caveats: In HPV16-positive patients, HPV-responsive T-cell expansion tracked better recurrence-free survival. During treatment, candidate HPV-specific clones and E7-related motifs expanded in tumor.

Clones were sequenced by immunoSEQ multiplex PCR, and TCRdb holds only the in-frame ones, with some missing. The sample carries 12,000 or so clones, less than 90% recorded once. The chain links TRBV6-5 to TRBJ2-7; 8 bases agree with TRBD1. The TCR originated in a human donor with HPV-associated anogenital cancer. Sequences were derived from blood, sampled from a patient who underwent chemoradiotherapy. CDR3 region: CASSLTGTGLYEQYF. DNA for the CDR3: TGTGCCAGCAGCCTGACCGGGACAGGCCTCTACGAGCAGTACTTC.